These 4 T cell receptor beta chains came from one sample sequenced in a study of a mutant IDH1 vaccine in newly diagnosed glioma. Clones were read by immunoSEQ multiplex PCR, and TCRdb kept only the in-frame ones, dropping some. This repertoire shows tens of thousands of clones, more than 75% found once; its top ten account for about 1.4%. No antigen has been assigned to these receptors. Time point meaning: week 23, last vaccination. The study gave 300 ug of mutant IDH1 20-mer peptide per vaccine dose, with topical imiquimod. The sequencing here drew on PBMCs, taken from a glioma patient whose treatment included an IDH1 peptide vaccine. Receptors were obtained from a man aged 35-49 years with glioma.

The chain recombines TRBV7-9 with TRBJ2-5, with 7 bases that match TRBD2. V was clipped by 5 bases and J by 1 base; unmatched bases: 7. The CDR3 extends over 15 amino acids. CDR1 and CDR2 from the germline V gene are SEHNR and FQNEAQ (reference sequence). DNA for the CDR3: TGTGCCAGCAGCCCATCCGGGACTACCCAAGAGACCCAGTACTTC. Encoded protein: CASSPSGTTQETQYF.

The rearrangement joins TRBV2 to TRBJ1-4; D perhaps matches TRBD1 (5 bases). The germline V gene has CDR1 SNHLY and CDR2 FYNNEI. The CDR3 length is 14 residues. Trimming removed 7 bases at V and 6 bases at J, with 15 bases between. In DNA form, the CDR3 reads TGTGCCAGCACTAGACAGCCCTGGGATGAAAAACTGTTTTTT. This encodes CASTRQPWDEKLFF. The complete variable domain, with remaining parts taken from reference TRBV2 and TRBJ1-4, reads EPEVTQTPSHQVTQMGQEVILRCVPISNHLYFYWYRQILGQKVEFLVSFYNNEISEKSEIFDDQFSVERPDGSNFTLKIRSTKLEDSAMYFCASTRQPWDEKLFFGSGTQLSVL.

CDR3 DNA: TGTGCCAGCAGCGTAGGTCCGGCCGGAGCCTACGAGCAGTACTTC. Translated: CASSVGPAGAYEQYF. V is TRBV9 and J is TRBJ2-7; D is unclear. CDR1 is SGDLS, CDR2 YYNGEE, per germline. Trimming removed 0 bases from V and 2 bases from J, with 12 bases in between. The CDR3 is made up of 15 amino acids.

This sequence joins TRBV5-6 and TRBJ1-2, with D uncertain. Trimming cost V 1 base and J 3 bases, with 10 bases left between them. This CDR3 is 14 amino acids long. The germline V gene has CDR1 SGHDT and CDR2 YYEEEE. The CDR3 loop is CASSLIQVDYGYTF. The CDR3 DNA sequence: TGTGCCAGCAGCTTGATTCAGGTGGACTATGGCTACACCTTC.